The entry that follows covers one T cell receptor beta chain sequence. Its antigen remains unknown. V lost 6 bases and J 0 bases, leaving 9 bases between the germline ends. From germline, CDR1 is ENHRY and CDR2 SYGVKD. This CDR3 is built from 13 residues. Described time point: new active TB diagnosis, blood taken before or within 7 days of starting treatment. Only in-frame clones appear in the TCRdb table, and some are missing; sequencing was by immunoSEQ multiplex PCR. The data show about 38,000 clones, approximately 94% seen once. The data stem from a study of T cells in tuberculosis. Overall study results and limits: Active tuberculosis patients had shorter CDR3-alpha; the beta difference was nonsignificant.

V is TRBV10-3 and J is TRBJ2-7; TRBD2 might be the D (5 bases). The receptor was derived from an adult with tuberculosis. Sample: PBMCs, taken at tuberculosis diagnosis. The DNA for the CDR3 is TGTGCCATCAGCGGGGTCCGCTCCTACGAGCAGTACTTC. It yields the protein CAISGVRSYEQYF.